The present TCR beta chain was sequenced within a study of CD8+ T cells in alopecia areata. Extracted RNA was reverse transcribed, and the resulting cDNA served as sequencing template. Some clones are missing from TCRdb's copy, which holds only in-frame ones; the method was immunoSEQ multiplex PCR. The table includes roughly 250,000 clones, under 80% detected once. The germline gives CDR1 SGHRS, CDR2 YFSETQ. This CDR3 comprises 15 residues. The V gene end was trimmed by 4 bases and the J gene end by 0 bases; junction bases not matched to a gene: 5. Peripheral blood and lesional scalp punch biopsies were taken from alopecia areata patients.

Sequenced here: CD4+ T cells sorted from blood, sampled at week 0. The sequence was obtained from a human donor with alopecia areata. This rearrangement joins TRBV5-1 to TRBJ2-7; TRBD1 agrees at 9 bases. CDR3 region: CASSRTGGSSYEQYF. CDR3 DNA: TGCGCCAGCAGCCGTACAGGGGGCTCCTCCTACGAGCAGTACTTC.